This T cell receptor (beta chain) was captured in a study of shared clonotypes between healthy human individuals. The assay was immunoSEQ multiplex PCR, and TCRdb's table has in-frame clones only and misses some. The sample yields about 1 million clones, 60% to 80% seen once. V gave up 1 base and J gave up 5 bases, with 11 bases separating them. Germline CDR1 and CDR2: SGHDN and FVKESK. This CDR3 region has 15 residues. The TCR originated in a man younger than 35 in good health. Material: memory CD4+ T cells sorted from blood. The subset is: CD45RA-negative fraction. J is TRBJ1-4 and V is TRBV14; no definite D call. CDR3 coding DNA: TGTGCCAGCAGCCAAGTGAGTCCCCAAAATGAAAAACTGTTTTTT. Translation gives CASSQVSPQNEKLFF.